The following is a T cell receptor beta chain sequence with its context. The data are from a study of control samples from healthy donors and cancer patients. The V segment lost 2 bases and the J segment 3 bases; nucleotides outside the gene matches: 4. Looked up from germline, CDR1 is MNHNS and CDR2 is SASEGT. The CDR3 length is 15 residues. TCRdb's copy holds only in-frame clones and misses some; the assay was immunoSEQ multiplex PCR. This sample has over 120,000 clones, with more than 90% found just once. The sample consisted of blood. The origin of this receptor is a man aged 30-40 years in good health. The chain links TRBV6-1 to TRBJ2-7, with 10 bases identical to TRBD1. The CDR3 reads CASSEMTGGGYEQYF. Written as DNA, the CDR3 is TGTGCCAGCAGTGAAATGACAGGGGGCGGCTACGAGCAGTACTTC.